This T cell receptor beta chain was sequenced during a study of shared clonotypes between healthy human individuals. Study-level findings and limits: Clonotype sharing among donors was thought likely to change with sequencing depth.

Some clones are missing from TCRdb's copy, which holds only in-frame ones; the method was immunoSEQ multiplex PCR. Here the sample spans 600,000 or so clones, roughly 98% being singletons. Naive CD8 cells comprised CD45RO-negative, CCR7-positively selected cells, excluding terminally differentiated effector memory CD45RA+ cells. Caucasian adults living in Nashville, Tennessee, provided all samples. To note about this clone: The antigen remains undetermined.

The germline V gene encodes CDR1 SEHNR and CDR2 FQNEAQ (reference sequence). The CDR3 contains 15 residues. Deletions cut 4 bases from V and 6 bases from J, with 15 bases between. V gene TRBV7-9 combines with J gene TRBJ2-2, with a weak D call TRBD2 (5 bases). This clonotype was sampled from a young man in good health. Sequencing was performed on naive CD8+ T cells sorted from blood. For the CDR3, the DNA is TGTGCCAGCAGCTCTAGAAGCGGCCTCGCCGGGGAGCTGTTTTTT. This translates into CASSSRSGLAGELFF.